This TCR beta chain comes out of a study of memory CD4+ T cells and cytomegalovirus serostatus. The sort gate was single viable CD3+CD4+CD8-CD45RO+ cells for memory CD4+ T cells. Generated by immunoSEQ multiplex PCR, the TCRdb table keeps only in-frame clones and is missing some. The profile covers tens of thousands of clones, with approximately 81% appearing a single time and roughly 1.1% taken by the ten largest. The V end lost 0 bases, the J end lost 8 bases, and 17 bases lay between the germline ends. This CDR3 is built from 15 residues. Germline V gene sequence: CDR1 SGHRS, CDR2 YFSETQ. This chain links TRBV5-1 with TRBJ1-2; possibly TRBD1 for D (6 bases). Sequences were obtained from memory CD4+ T cells from blood. The TCR sequence derives from an adult in good health and CMV-seronegative. The CDR3 sequence is CASSLAGTRGEGYTF. The CDR3 DNA follows: TGCGCCAGCAGCTTGGCCGGGACAAGGGGAGAGGGCTACACCTTC. The full variable domain, with the rest looked up from reference TRBV5-1 and TRBJ1-2, is KAGVTQTPRYLIKTRGQQVTLSCSPISGHRSVSWYQQTPGQGLQFLFEYFSETQRNKGNFPGRFSGRQFSNSRSEMNVSTLELGDSALYLCASSLAGTRGEGYTFGSGTRLTVV.